This T cell receptor (beta chain) was obtained from a study of cytomegalovirus exposure and HLA in healthy donors. Study overall: From HLA-typed donors, an early data release held approximately 85 million unique TCRs. Study-level findings and limits: Most TCR sequences were seen very rarely across donors, but some public TCRs occurred in many.

The PCR contained 60 Vbeta and 13 Jbeta primers. Repertoires were generated with immunoSEQ multiplex PCR, while TCRdb's copy carries only in-frame clones and drops some. In the table there are roughly 99,000 clones, about three quarters of which are singletons. V lost 1 base and J lost 6; bases outside the gene matches: 4. The CDR3 is made up of 15 amino acids. Germline V gene lookup returns CDR1 MGHRA and CDR2 YSYEKL. This clone has just a few counts. Its specificity is not known. The sample taken for sequencing was PBMCs. This TCR came from a young man in good health and CMV-seronegative. V and J are TRBV4-1 and TRBJ2-7, with 12 positions matching TRBD2. CDR3 nucleotide sequence: TGCGCCAGCAGCCAAGTCTCTAGCGGGAGGGGCGAGCAGTACTTC. As protein: CASSQVSSGRGEQYF.